Listed here are 16 T cell receptor beta chains from one sample, sequenced in a study of breast tumors, draining lymph nodes, adjacent tissues. In TCRdb, the multiplex PCR reads were re-called with MiXCR into one record per CDR3 protein. This sample has about 200,000 distinct CDR3 sequences, with roughly 29% found just once. Breast cancer patients provided tissue from their axillary draining lymph nodes. The specimen sequenced was axillary lymph node tissue. These receptors all stem from a female donor with breast cancer. Some clones in this sample may be carry-over from other donors' samples.

This sequence joins TRBV2 and TRBJ2-3; no clear D. V was pared by 5 bases and J by 3 bases, with 9 bases between. Per germline, CDR1 SNHLY and CDR2 FYNNEI. The CDR3 length is 13 residues. CDR3 nucleotides: TGTGCCAGCAGTCCGTCGCGGACAGATACGCAGTATTTT. It is translated as CASSPSRTDTQYF. The whole variable domain, filled in from reference TRBV2 and TRBJ2-3, reads EPEVTQTPSHQVTQMGQEVILRCVPISNHLYFYWYRQILGQKVEFLVSFYNNEISEKSEIFDDQFSVERPDGSNFTLKIRSTKLEDSAMYFCASSPSRTDTQYFGPGTRLTVL.

Many counts were recorded for this clonotype. The chain is built from TRBV7-2 and TRBJ2-1, with TRBD2 identical over 9 bases. Per germline, CDR1 SGHTA and CDR2 FQGNSA. V was pared by 1 base and J by 6 bases, with 4 bases of the junction left unmatched. The CDR3 length is 15 residues. The CDR3: CASSLDRGRVNEQFF. CDR3 coding DNA: TGTGCCAGCAGCTTAGACCGCGGGAGGGTCAATGAGCAGTTCTTC.

The sample holds many counts of this clonotype. V gene TRBV12-3 or TRBV12-4 combines with J gene TRBJ2-3, with 8 bases matching TRBD2. The CDR3 runs to 14 residues. V trimming: 3 bases; J trimming: 5 bases; junction bases outside the gene matches: 4. DNA of the CDR3: TGTGCCAGCAGTTTTTTAGCGGGATTAGATACGCAGTATTTT. Encoded protein: CASSFLAGLDTQYF.

This CDR3 reads CASSHRGAGYGYTF. Written as DNA, the CDR3 is TGTGCCAGCAGCCATCGGGGGGCTGGCTATGGCTACACCTTC. The V call is TRBV16, the J call TRBJ1-2, with D tentatively TRBD1 (6 bases). The CDR3 runs to 14 residues. Germline values: CDR1 KGHSY, CDR2 FQNENV. V lost 3 bases and J 4 bases, leaving 12 bases between the germline ends.

At least ten counts were recorded for this clonotype. The chain employs TRBV6-1 and TRBJ1-3, with D maybe TRBD1 (5 bases). Per germline, CDR1 MNHNS and CDR2 SASEGT. CDR3 length equals 15 residues. The V end lost 4 bases, the J end lost 0 bases, and 10 bases lay between the germline ends. CDR3 region: CASSGGADSGNTIYF. The CDR3 DNA follows: TGTGCCAGCAGTGGAGGGGCCGACTCTGGAAACACCATATATTTT.

This clonotype was recorded at least ten times. The gene calls are TRBV20-1 and TRBJ1-4; D is uncertain. Trimming stripped 3 bases from V and 8 bases from J, with 10 bases between. This CDR3 is built from 12 residues. Per the germline V gene, CDR1 is DFQATT and CDR2 is SNEGSKA (reference sequence). DNA for the CDR3: TGCAGTGCTAGTGCCCCCTCAGAAAAACTGTTTTTT. Translation gives CSASAPSEKLFF.

V gene TRBV15 combines with J gene TRBJ1-5, with D perhaps matching TRBD1 (5 bases). Germline V lookup: CDR1 LNHNV, CDR2 YYDKDF (reference sequence). This CDR3 has 14 amino acids. The V end lost 3 bases, the J end lost 11 bases, and 17 bases lay between the germline ends. The CDR3 coding sequence is TGTGCCACCAGCAGTTCGCAGGGTAAAGAGACCCAGCATTTT. Protein: CATSSSQGKETQHF.

Worth noting for this clonotype: One base away lies a much larger clone, so this may be a sequencing read error. The CDR3 bases are TGTGTCAGCAGCCAAGAACAGGGGGGGGTGCAGTACTTC. Translation: CVSSQEQGGVQYF. This chain uses TRBV3-1 with TRBJ2-7; tentatively, D is TRBD1 (8 bases). Germline values: CDR1 LGHDT, CDR2 YNNKEL (reference sequence). The CDR3 sequence is 13 residues long.

This clonotype was seen ten or more times. This chain joins TRBV6-5 and TRBJ1-2; weak D call: TRBD1 (5 bases). This CDR3 is 15 amino acids long. Germline V lookup: CDR1 MNHEY, CDR2 SVGAGI. V was clipped by 2 bases and J by 3 bases, with 13 bases between them. Here the CDR3 reads CASSYGPGDDYGYTF. The DNA of the CDR3 is TGTGCCAGCAGTTACGGGCCCGGGGACGACTATGGCTACACCTTC.

This clonotype has at least ten counts. J is TRBJ1-5 and V is TRBV2; weak D call: TRBD1 (5 bases). The V end lost 3 bases, the J end lost 5 bases, and 17 bases lay between the germline ends. Germline-derived CDR1 and CDR2 are SNHLY and FYNNEI. CDR3 size: 16 residues. The CDR3 spells CASSDSAGPLHQPQHF. In DNA, the CDR3 is TGTGCCAGCAGTGATTCCGCAGGGCCTCTCCATCAGCCCCAGCATTTT.

The CDR3 nucleotides are TGTGCCTGGGCGCCCGGGCGGGGAACCACAGATACGCAGTATTTT. It is translated as CAWAPGRGTTDTQYF. V is TRBV30 and J is TRBJ2-3, with D possibly being TRBD2 (6 bases). This CDR3 has 15 residues. Trimming removed 5 bases at V and 2 bases at J, with 17 bases between. Germline V gives CDR1 GTSNPN, CDR2 SVGIG (reference sequence).

The chain is built from TRBV10-1 and TRBJ2-2; TRBD1 matches 9 bases. CDR1 is WNHNN, CDR2 SYGVQD, per germline (reference sequence). The CDR3 has 15 residues. J was trimmed by 8 bases and V by 4 bases; bases with no gene match: 8. The CDR3 region has the DNA TGCGCCAGCAGTGGACCGGGACAGGGCTTAGGGGAGCTGTTTTTT. It is translated as CASSGPGQGLGELFF.

The chain carries TRBV11-2 and TRBJ2-1, with D possibly matching TRBD1 (6 bases). The CDR3 is made up of 17 amino acids. Germline V gene data show CDR1 as SGHAT and CDR2 as FQNNGV. V dropped 5 bases and J dropped 0 bases, with 17 bases sitting between them. The CDR3 DNA reads TGTGCCAGCAGCCATGGGACACCTACGAGCTCCTACAATGAGCAGTTCTTC. As protein: CASSHGTPTSSYNEQFF.

The J gene is TRBJ2-1, the V gene TRBV5-6; 7 positions match TRBD2. The CDR3 loop spans 16 amino acids. V shed 0 bases and J 4 bases; nucleotides not matched to a gene: 7. Germline CDR1 reads SGHDT; CDR2 reads YYEEEE. This CDR3 reads CASSLAATGGYNEQFF. For the CDR3, the DNA is TGTGCCAGCAGCTTGGCCGCTACCGGGGGGTACAATGAGCAGTTCTTC.

Comment on this clonotype: Germline is not matched at one junction end, which may reflect a read error. CDR3 region: CASNERGGANTGELFF. CDR3 coding DNA: TGTGCCAGCAATGAACGTGGGGGGGCGAATACCGGGGAGCTGTTTTTT. This rearrangement joins TRBV9 to TRBJ2-2; TRBD2 might be the D (7 bases). The germline CDR1 and CDR2 sequences are SGDLS and YYNGEE. CDR3 length: 16 residues.

The V and J genes are TRBV5-1 and TRBJ2-3; the match to TRBD2 covers 12 bases. The CDR3 spans 17 residues. The germline V gene encodes CDR1 SGHRS and CDR2 YFSETQ. Losses at the gene ends were 2 bases for V and 2 bases for J; bases not matched to a gene: 6. CDR3 nucleotides: TGCGCCAGCAGCTTTACCTCTAGCGGGAGGGCCACAGATACGCAGTATTTT. Amino acid sequence: CASSFTSSGRATDTQYF.